The 15 T cell receptor beta chains given below trace back to one sample, sequenced in a study of T-cell memory formation after mild COVID-19. TCRdb redid the calling of the 5' RACE reads with MiXCR, one entry per CDR3 protein. The sample lists roughly 310,000 distinct CDR3 sequences; 15% were seen once. Sequencing input: PBMCs or a T cell subset sorted from them (not recorded which). The receptors come from a man aged 18-30 years who had mild COVID-19 (a few samples of this study predate the infection). Cell type and time point are not known.

The chain combines TRBV7-3 with TRBJ2-5; perhaps TRBD2 as D (5 bases). Looked up from germline, CDR1 is SGHTA and CDR2 is FQGTGA. CDR3 length: 15 amino acids. V shed 0 bases and J shed 5 bases, with 13 bases lying between them. The CDR3 region has the DNA TGTGCCAGCAGCTTAACCTCGGGTGTAGCGGAGACCCAGTACTTC. Amino acids: CASSLTSGVAETQYF.

This clonotype has only a few counts. The chain employs TRBV12-3 or TRBV12-4 and TRBJ1-5; the D gene is possibly TRBD1 (5 bases). The CDR3 has 14 amino acids. The germline V and J ends were trimmed by 9 bases and 1 base, with 13 bases remaining between them. The CDR3 bases are TGTGCCAGTGGAGGACACTTCAGCAATCAGCCCCAGCATTTT. Protein sequence: CASGGHFSNQPQHF.

The rearrangement links TRBV7-9 to TRBJ2-5; TRBD2 aligns across 12 bases. Germline loops: CDR1 SEHNR, CDR2 FQNEAQ (reference sequence). V lost 1 base and J lost 2; bases outside the gene matches: 5. This CDR3 region has 17 residues. The CDR3 nucleotides are TGTGCCAGCAGCTTAGGGACTAGCGGGGTACTACAAGAGACCCAGTACTTC. Its translation is CASSLGTSGVLQETQYF.

This clonotype came up many times. The chain combines TRBV20-1 with TRBJ2-4; no reliable D call. The CDR3 runs 14 residues. Per germline, CDR1 DFQATT and CDR2 SNEGSKA (reference sequence). Trimming removed 2 bases from V and 0 bases from J, with 8 bases in between. CDR3 nucleotides: TGCAGTGCTAGATCCCAGCTAGCCAAAAACATTCAGTACTTC. This translates into CSARSQLAKNIQYF.

V is TRBV5-1 and J is TRBJ2-5, with D tentatively TRBD1 or TRBD2 (7 bases each). The ends were cut back, 2 bases at V and 3 bases at J, with 14 bases in the middle. The germline gives CDR1 SGHRS, CDR2 YFSETQ. There are 15 residues in the CDR3. The CDR3 spells CASSFGQGGKETQYF. The CDR3 DNA reads as TGCGCCAGCAGCTTTGGTCAGGGGGGGAAAGAGACCCAGTACTTC.

This clonotype has just a few counts. This chain uses TRBV20-1 with TRBJ2-7; 8 bases align to TRBD1. J was trimmed by 2 bases and V by 6 bases; bases with no gene match: 6. Germline V lookup: CDR1 DFQATT, CDR2 SNEGSKA (reference sequence). The CDR3 spans 13 residues. The CDR3 coding sequence is TGCAGTGCCGTGGACAGGGCCACCTACGAGCAGTACGTC. It translates to CSAVDRATYEQYV.

This CDR3 reads CASSLVGETYNEQFF. CDR3 coding DNA: TGCGCCAGCAGCTTGGTGGGGGAAACCTACAATGAGCAGTTCTTC. V gene TRBV5-1 combines with J gene TRBJ2-1, with D perhaps matching TRBD1 or TRBD2 (5 bases each). The germline V gene encodes CDR1 SGHRS and CDR2 YFSETQ. Trimming stripped 0 bases from V and 2 bases from J, with 9 bases between. The CDR3 has 15 residues.

The chain uses TRBV30 and TRBJ1-6, with 9 positions matching TRBD1. Per the germline V gene, CDR1 is GTSNPN and CDR2 is SVGIG (reference sequence). The V and J ends lost 2 bases and 6 bases, in that order; junction bases with no gene match: 2. This CDR3 region has 14 residues. The CDR3 DNA reads as TGTGCCTGGAGTACGACAGGGGGTAATTCACCCCTCCACTTT. It is translated as CAWSTTGGNSPLHF.

The chain is built from TRBV29-1 and TRBJ2-7; no clear D. Germline-derived CDR1 and CDR2 are SQVTM and ANQGSEA. This CDR3 is 13 amino acids long. The germline V and J ends were trimmed by 0 bases and 6 bases, with 12 bases remaining between them. The CDR3 bases are TGCAGCGTTGAAGATCAGTTGGGTAGCGAGCAGTACTTC. It specifies CSVEDQLGSEQYF.

The V gene is TRBV5-8, the J gene TRBJ2-7, with D perhaps matching TRBD2 (5 bases). Germline CDR1 SGHTS, CDR2 YDEGEE. The CDR3 has 14 amino acids. V dropped 0 bases and J dropped 10 bases, with 17 bases sitting between them. The DNA of the CDR3 is TGTGCCAGCAGCTTGGCCGGAAGCCGGGATCCCCAGTACTTC. Translation: CASSLAGSRDPQYF. Full variable domain (rest looked up from reference TRBV5-8 and TRBJ2-7): EAGVTQSPTHLIKTRGQQATLRCSPISGHTSVYWYQQALGLGLQFLLWYDEGEERNRGNFPPRFSGRQFPNYSSELNVNALELEDSALYLCASSLAGSRDPQYFGPGTRLTVT.

The chain uses TRBV7-9 and TRBJ1-1; TRBD1 aligns across 9 bases. The ends lost 5 bases at V and 6 bases at J; junction bases unmatched: 7. The CDR3 has 14 residues. Germline V gives CDR1 SEHNR, CDR2 FQNEAQ (reference sequence). The CDR3 spells CASSPGTGHAEAFF. CDR3 nucleotides: TGTGCCAGCAGCCCCGGGACAGGGCACGCTGAAGCTTTCTTT. The entire variable domain, with the rest obtained from reference TRBV7-9 and TRBJ1-1, is as follows: DTGVSQNPRHKITKRGQNVTFRCDPISEHNRLYWYRQTLGQGPEFLTYFQNEAQLEKSRLLSDRFSAERPKGSFSTLEIQRTEQGDSAMYLCASSPGTGHAEAFFGQGTRLTVV.

CDR3: CASDRTANYGYTF. The CDR3 DNA reads as TGTGCCTCGGATAGGACGGCGAACTATGGCTACACCTTC. The chain is built from TRBV6-1 and TRBJ1-2; D is undetermined. V gave up 11 bases and J gave up 2 bases, with 15 bases separating them. This CDR3 has 13 residues. Per germline, CDR1 MNHNS and CDR2 SASEGT.

A few counts support this clonotype. The rearrangement uses TRBV10-3 and TRBJ2-2; D gene unclear. V lost 11 bases to trimming and J lost 2 bases, with 12 bases between them. Germline V lookup: CDR1 ENHRY, CDR2 SYGVKD. The CDR3 runs to 13 residues. CDR3 sequence: CALRAGNTGELFF. The CDR3 DNA sequence: TGTGCCCTGCGTGCCGGTAACACCGGGGAGCTGTTTTTT.

This clonotype has a handful of counts. The rearrangement uses TRBV5-4 and TRBJ1-4; 8 bases line up with TRBD1. CDR1 is SGHNT, CDR2 YYREEE, per germline (reference sequence). V lost 5 bases and J lost 5; bases outside the gene matches: 8. The CDR3 is 15 residues long. The CDR3 DNA sequence: TGTGCCAGCAGGCGGGCGGGACAGGAGAATGAAAAACTGTTTTTT. This codes for CASRRAGQENEKLFF.

This clonotype was detected only a few times. The CDR3 coding sequence is TGTGCCAGCAGGTGGACCGGGGAGCTGTTTTTT. It yields the protein CASRWTGELFF. This chain links TRBV7-8 with TRBJ2-2; D call uncertain. CDR3 length: 11 amino acids. V dropped 6 bases and J dropped 5 bases, with 4 bases sitting between them. Germline-derived CDR1 and CDR2 are SGHVS and FQNEAQ.